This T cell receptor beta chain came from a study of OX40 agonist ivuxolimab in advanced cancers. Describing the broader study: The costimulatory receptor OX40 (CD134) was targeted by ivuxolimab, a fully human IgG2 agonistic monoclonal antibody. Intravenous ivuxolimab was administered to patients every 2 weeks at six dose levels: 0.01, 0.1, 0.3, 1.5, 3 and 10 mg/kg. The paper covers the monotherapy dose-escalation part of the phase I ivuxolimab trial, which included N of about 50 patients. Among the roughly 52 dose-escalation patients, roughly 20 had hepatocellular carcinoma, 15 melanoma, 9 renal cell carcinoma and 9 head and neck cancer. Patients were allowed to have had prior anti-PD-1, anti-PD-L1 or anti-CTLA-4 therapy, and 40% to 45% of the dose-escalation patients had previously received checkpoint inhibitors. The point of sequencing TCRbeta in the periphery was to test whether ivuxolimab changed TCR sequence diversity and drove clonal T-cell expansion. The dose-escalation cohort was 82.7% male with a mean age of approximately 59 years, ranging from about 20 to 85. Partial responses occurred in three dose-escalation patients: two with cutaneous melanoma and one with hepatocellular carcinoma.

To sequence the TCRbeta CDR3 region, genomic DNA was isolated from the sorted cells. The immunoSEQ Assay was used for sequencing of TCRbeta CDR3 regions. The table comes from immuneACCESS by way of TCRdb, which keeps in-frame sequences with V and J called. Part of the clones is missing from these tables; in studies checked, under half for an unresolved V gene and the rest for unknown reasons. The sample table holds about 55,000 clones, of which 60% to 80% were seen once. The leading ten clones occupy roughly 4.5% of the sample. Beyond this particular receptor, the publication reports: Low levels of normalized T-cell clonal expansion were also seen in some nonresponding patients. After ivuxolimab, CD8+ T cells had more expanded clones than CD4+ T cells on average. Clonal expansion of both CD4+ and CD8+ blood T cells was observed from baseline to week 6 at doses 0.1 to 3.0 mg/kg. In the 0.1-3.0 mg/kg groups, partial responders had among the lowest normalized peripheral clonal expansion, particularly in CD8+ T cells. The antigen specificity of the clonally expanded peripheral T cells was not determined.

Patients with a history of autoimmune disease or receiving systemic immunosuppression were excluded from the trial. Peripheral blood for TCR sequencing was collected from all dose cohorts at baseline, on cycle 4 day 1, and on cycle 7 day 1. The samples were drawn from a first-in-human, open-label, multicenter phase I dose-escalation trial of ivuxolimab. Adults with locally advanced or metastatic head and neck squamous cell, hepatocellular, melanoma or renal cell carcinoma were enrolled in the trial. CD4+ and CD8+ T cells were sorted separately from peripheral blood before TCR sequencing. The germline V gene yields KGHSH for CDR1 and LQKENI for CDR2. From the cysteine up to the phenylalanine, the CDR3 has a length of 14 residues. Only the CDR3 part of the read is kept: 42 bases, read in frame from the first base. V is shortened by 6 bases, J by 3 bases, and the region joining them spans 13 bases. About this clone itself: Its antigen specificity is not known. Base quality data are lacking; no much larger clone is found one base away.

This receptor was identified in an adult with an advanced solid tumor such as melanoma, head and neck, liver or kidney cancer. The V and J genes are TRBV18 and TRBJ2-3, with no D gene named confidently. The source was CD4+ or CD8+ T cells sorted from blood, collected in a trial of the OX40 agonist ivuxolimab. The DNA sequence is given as TGTGCCAGCTCTCTCATGGGAACGACAGATACGCAGTATTTT. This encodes CASSLMGTTDTQYF. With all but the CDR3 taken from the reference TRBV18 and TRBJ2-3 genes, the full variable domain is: NAGVMQNPRHLVRRRGQEARLRCSPMKGHSHVYWYRQLPEEGLKFMVYLQKENIIDESGMPKERFSAEFPKEGPSILRIQQVVRGDSAAYFCASSLMGTTDTQYFGPGTRLTVL.